The rows below give T cell receptor beta chains drawn from one sample of a study of cytomegalovirus exposure and HLA in healthy donors. Produced via immunoSEQ multiplex PCR; TCRdb's table is partial and in-frame only. The sample holds about 170,000 clones, 75% to 85% seen once. Input material: PBMCs. Receptor source: a man aged 30 to 39 in good health and CMV-seropositive. CDR3s include the opening cysteine and the closing phenylalanine or tryptophan. The order of the fields is D gene, V gene, J gene, clone size, CDR3 protein, CDR3 DNA. The D gene is left open where the match is weak. Where a row states a size, it is once, few, many or the class of an expanded clone; other rows omit it.

.	TRBV19	TRBJ2-3	once	CASSPIDRPSTDTQYF	TGTGCCAGTAGTCCGATCGACAGGCCTAGCACAGATACGCAGTATTTT
TRBD1	TRBV5-1	TRBJ2-7	.	CASSIRIGQAYEQYF	TGCGCCAGCAGCATTCGAATAGGACAGGCCTACGAGCAGTACTTC
TRBD2	TRBV5-6	TRBJ2-7	.	CASSGLAGSEF	TGTGCCAGCAGCGGACTAGCGGGGTCGGAATTC
.	TRBV28	TRBJ2-7	.	CASSLRVPYEQYF	TGTGCCAGCAGTTTACGGGTACCCTACGAGCAGTACTTC
TRBD1	TRBV6-5	TRBJ1-1	.	CASISVRDSAEAFF	TGTGCCAGCATTTCAGTCCGGGACAGCGCTGAAGCTTTCTTT
.	TRBV28	TRBJ1-5	.	CASLSTNNQPQHF	TGTGCCAGCCTGTCAACTAACAATCAGCCCCAGCATTTT
.	TRBV29-1	TRBJ2-5	.	CSAIGDKETQYF	TGCAGCGCCATCGGGGATAAAGAGACCCAGTACTTC
.	TRBV15	TRBJ2-3	.	CATSSPNEGGTDTQYF	TGTGCCACCAGCAGCCCTAATGAGGGGGGCACAGATACGCAGTATTTT
.	TRBV6-5	TRBJ2-3	few	CASSYSEGAGTDTQYF	TGTGCCAGCAGTTACTCGGAGGGAGCGGGCACAGATACGCAGTATTTT
TRBD2	TRBV2	TRBJ2-3	once	CASSEQGLAGGREDTQYF	TGTGCCAGCAGTGAACAAGGACTAGCGGGGGGGCGGGAAGATACGCAGTATTTT
.	TRBV4-1	TRBJ2-2	.	CASSPSSAGGTGELFF	TGCGCCAGCAGCCCCAGTAGTGCTGGGGGGACCGGGGAGCTGTTTTTT
.	TRBV6-1	TRBJ1-5	.	CAGSREGQPQHF	TGTGCCGGCTCGAGGGAAGGACAGCCCCAGCATTTT
TRBD2	TRBV18	TRBJ2-3	.	CASSPTSASTDTQYF	TGTGCCAGCTCTCCGACTAGCGCTTCCACAGATACGCAGTATTTT
.	TRBV6-5	TRBJ2-7	.	CASRPGVGSYEQYF	TGTGCCAGCAGACCGGGAGTGGGCTCCTACGAGCAGTACTTC
TRBD1	TRBV5-1	TRBJ2-3	once	CASSPQGARTDTQYF	TGCGCCAGCAGCCCACAGGGGGCTAGGACAGATACGCAGTATTTT
.	TRBV15	TRBJ1-1	.	CATSKGGGMRNTEAFF	TGTGCCACCAGCAAAGGGGGGGGGATGCGGAACACTGAAGCTTTCTTT
TRBD2	TRBV2	TRBJ2-1	.	CASRGTTLGEQFF	TGTGCCAGCAGGGGGACTACCCTAGGAGAGCAGTTCTTC
TRBD1	TRBV6-7	TRBJ2-7	.	CASSPGTGAQQKSSYEQYF	TGTGCCAGCAGTCCCGGGACAGGGGCCCAACAAAAGAGCTCCTACGAGCAGTACTTC
.	TRBV6-6	TRBJ1-5	few	CASNNRVYQPQHF	TGTGCCAGCAACAACAGGGTTTATCAGCCCCAGCATTTT
TRBD2	TRBV28	TRBJ2-7	once	CASRPLGLTYEQYF	TGTGCCAGCAGACCCCTGGGACTAACCTACGAGCAGTACTTC
TRBD1	TRBV4-2	TRBJ2-7	few	CASSPRDRGRQYF	TGTGCCAGCAGCCCCCGCGACAGGGGACGGCAGTACTTC
TRBD2	TRBV2	TRBJ2-6	.	CASRPSGGRISGANVLTF	TGTGCCAGCAGGCCTAGCGGGGGCCGAATCTCTGGGGCCAACGTCCTGACTTTC
TRBD2	TRBV18	TRBJ2-1	.	CASSPETSGLSYNEQFF	TGTGCCAGCTCACCAGAGACTAGCGGGCTCTCCTACAATGAGCAGTTCTTC
TRBD1	TRBV11-2	TRBJ1-4	.	CASSFDRGAKEKLFF	TGTGCCAGCAGCTTCGACAGGGGGGCGAAGGAAAAACTGTTTTTT
.	TRBV5-1	TRBJ2-3	.	CASSGGTDTQYF	TGCGCCAGCAGCGGGGGGACAGATACGCAGTATTTT
TRBD1	TRBV4-3	TRBJ2-1	.	CASSPGQGRQFF	TGCGCCAGCAGCCCCGGACAGGGAAGGCAGTTCTTC
.	TRBV30	TRBJ2-7	once	CAWSRSVSYEQYF	TGTGCCTGGAGTAGGAGCGTCTCCTACGAGCAGTACTTC
.	TRBV6-5	TRBJ1-5	.	CASSARGQHQPQHF	TGTGCCAGCAGCGCGCGCGGACAACATCAGCCCCAGCATTTT
TRBD2	TRBV7-8	TRBJ2-2	.	CASSLGLAGPPGGGELFF	TGTGCCAGCAGCCTGGGACTAGCGGGACCCCCGGGGGGCGGGGAGCTGTTTTTT
.	TRBV7-9	TRBJ1-4	.	CASSSQRINEKLFF	TGTGCCAGCAGCTCACAGCGGATTAATGAAAAACTGTTTTTT
TRBD1	TRBV7-6	TRBJ2-5	.	CASSLIDRGETQYF	TGTGCCAGCAGCTTAATTGACAGGGGGGAGACCCAGTACTTC
.	TRBV5-6	TRBJ1-4	.	CASSTGPSTNEKLFF	TGTGCCAGCAGCACGGGTCCTTCAACTAATGAAAAACTGTTTTTT
.	TRBV28	TRBJ1-2	.	CASSIGGTYGYTF	TGTGCCAGCAGTATAGGAGGGACCTATGGCTACACCTTC
.	TRBV12-5	TRBJ1-3	once	CASGLSSSGNTIYF	TGTGCTAGTGGTTTGAGTAGCTCTGGAAACACCATATATTTT
TRBD1	TRBV9	TRBJ1-1	.	CASSVTGGAEAFF	TGTGCCAGCAGCGTTACAGGGGGCGCGGAAGCTTTCTTT
TRBD2	TRBV7-2	TRBJ2-1	.	CASSTRSSGGAINEQFF	TGTGCCAGCAGCACCCGATCTAGCGGGGGGGCCATCAATGAGCAGTTCTTC
TRBD2	TRBV5-4	TRBJ2-7	once	CASRNRGGRNYEQYF	TGTGCCAGCAGGAACCGCGGGGGGCGTAACTACGAACAGTACTTC
.	TRBV9	TRBJ2-3	.	CASSVGTTWGTDTQYF	TGTGCCAGCAGCGTAGGCACTACTTGGGGCACAGATACGCAGTATTTT
TRBD1	TRBV5-1	TRBJ1-5	few	CASSLETGGSQPQHF	TGCGCCAGCAGCTTGGAGACAGGGGGCAGCCAGCCCCAGCATTTT
.	TRBV5-4	TRBJ1-1	.	CASSLGWDTRTEAFF	TGTGCCAGCAGCTTGGGGTGGGACACCCGCACTGAAGCTTTCTTT
.	TRBV28	TRBJ1-2	.	CASSLGGLVGYTF	TGTGCCAGCAGTTTAGGAGGACTAGTCGGCTACACCTTC
.	TRBV4-3	TRBJ2-7	.	CASSQVRDSRVEQYF	TGCGCCAGCAGCCAAGTTCGGGACTCGCGGGTCGAGCAGTACTTC